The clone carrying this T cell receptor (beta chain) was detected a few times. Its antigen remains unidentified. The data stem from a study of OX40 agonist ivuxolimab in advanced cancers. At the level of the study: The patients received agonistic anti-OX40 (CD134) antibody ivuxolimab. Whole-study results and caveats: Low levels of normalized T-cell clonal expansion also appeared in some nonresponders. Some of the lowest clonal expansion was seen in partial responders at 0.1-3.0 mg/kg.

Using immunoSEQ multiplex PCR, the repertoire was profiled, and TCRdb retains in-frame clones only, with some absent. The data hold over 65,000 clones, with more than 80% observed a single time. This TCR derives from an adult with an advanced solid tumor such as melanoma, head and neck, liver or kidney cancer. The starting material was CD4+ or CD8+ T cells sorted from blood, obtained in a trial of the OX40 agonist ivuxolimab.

The CDR3 nucleotides read TGCGCCAGCAGCTTCGTTTCCGGGACAGAACTTTATGGCTACACCTTC. Translation: CASSFVSGTELYGYTF. The chain recombines TRBV5-1 with TRBJ1-2, with 7 bases lining up with TRBD1. The junction had 12 bases not matched to a gene; V was cut back by 2 bases and J by 5 bases. From germline, CDR1 is SGHRS and CDR2 YFSETQ. The CDR3 has 16 amino acids.